Given below is one T cell receptor (beta chain) in context. Antigen unknown. This sample was taken from a study of T cell responses to AZD1222 COVID-19 vaccine. Study outcomes and limitations: Spike-specific TCRs gained breadth and depth after people received two AZD1222 doses. Among spike-specific TCRs, nearly half reportedly target unmutated variant regions. CD4 TCRs linked to vaccination spanned spike, dominating at 160-218 and 743-854.

V was trimmed by 5 bases and J by 0 bases, leaving 14 bases between them. The CDR3 extends over 16 amino acids. Germline-derived CDR1 and CDR2 are SGHVS and FQNEAQ. The assay was immunoSEQ multiplex PCR, and TCRdb's table has in-frame clones only and misses some. The profile covers tens of thousands of clones, with 92% appearing a single time and roughly 5.1% taken by the ten largest. This sequence originates from an adult who received the AZD1222 COVID-19 vaccine. The chain is built from TRBV7-8 and TRBJ2-1; D tentatively reads TRBD1 or TRBD2 (5 bases each). Sample: peripheral blood, taken 28 days after the second AZD1222 dose. The CDR3 bases are TGTGCCAGCAGCCCCAGGGCGGGTACCTCCTACAATGAGCAGTTCTTC. Amino acids: CASSPRAGTSYNEQFF.